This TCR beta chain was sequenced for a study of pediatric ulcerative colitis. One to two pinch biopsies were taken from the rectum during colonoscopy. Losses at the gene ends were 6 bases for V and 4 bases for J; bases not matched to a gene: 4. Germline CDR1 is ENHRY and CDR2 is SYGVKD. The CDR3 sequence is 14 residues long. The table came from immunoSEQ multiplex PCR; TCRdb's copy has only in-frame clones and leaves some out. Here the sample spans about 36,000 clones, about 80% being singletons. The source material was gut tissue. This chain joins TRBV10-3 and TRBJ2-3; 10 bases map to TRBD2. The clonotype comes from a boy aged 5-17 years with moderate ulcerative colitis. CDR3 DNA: TGTGCCATCAGAGGGGGGACTAGCGCAGATACGCAGTATTTT. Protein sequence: CAIRGGTSADTQYF.